This T cell receptor (beta chain) appears in the sequencing data of a study of control samples from healthy donors and cancer patients. Clones were sequenced by immunoSEQ multiplex PCR, and TCRdb holds only the in-frame ones, with some missing. The sample holds approximately 58,000 clones; over 75% are singletons and the top ten take over 9.5%. In this sample, this clone turned up a few times. Trimming took off 1 base at V and 5 bases at J, with 12 bases between the two ends. Germline loops: CDR1 GTSNPN, CDR2 SVGIG (reference sequence). CDR3 size: 14 residues. Sample: PBMCs. The rearrangement links TRBV30 to TRBJ2-1; D unresolved. This sequence was found in a woman in her sixties with lung cancer. The CDR3 DNA reads TGTGCCTGGAGTGGGAGCCCCGCGGACAATGAGCAGTTCTTC. Translating gives CAWSGSPADNEQFF.